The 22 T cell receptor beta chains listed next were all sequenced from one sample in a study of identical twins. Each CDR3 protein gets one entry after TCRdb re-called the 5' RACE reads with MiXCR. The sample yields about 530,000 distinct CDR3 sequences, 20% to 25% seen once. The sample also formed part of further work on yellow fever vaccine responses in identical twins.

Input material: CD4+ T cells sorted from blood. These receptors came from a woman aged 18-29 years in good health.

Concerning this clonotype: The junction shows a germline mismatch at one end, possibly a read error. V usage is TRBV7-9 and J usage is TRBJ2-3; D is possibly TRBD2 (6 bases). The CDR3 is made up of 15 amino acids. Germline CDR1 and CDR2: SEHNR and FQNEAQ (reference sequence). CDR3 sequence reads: CASSVAVPNPGAQYF. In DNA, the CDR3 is TGTGCCAGCAGCGTAGCGGTCCCGAACCCTGGGGCGCAGTATTTT.

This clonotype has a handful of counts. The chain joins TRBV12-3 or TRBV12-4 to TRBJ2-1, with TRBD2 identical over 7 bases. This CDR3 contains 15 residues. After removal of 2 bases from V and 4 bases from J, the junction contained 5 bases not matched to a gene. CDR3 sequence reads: CASSLSAGPYNEQFF. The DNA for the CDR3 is TGTGCCAGCAGTTTATCAGCGGGACCATACAATGAGCAGTTCTTC.

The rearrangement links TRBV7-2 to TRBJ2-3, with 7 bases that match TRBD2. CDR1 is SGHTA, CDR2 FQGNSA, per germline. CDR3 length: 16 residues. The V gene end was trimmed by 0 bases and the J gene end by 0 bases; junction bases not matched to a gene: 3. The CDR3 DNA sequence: TGTGCCAGCAGCTTAGCCCCAGCGGGGAGCACAGATACGCAGTATTTT. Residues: CASSLAPAGSTDTQYF.

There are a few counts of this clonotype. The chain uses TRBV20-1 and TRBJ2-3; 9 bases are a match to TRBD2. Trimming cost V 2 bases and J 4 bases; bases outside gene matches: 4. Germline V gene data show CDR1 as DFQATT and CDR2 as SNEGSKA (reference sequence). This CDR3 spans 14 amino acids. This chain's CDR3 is CSARIAGGPDTQYF. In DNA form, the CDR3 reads TGCAGTGCTAGAATCGCGGGAGGGCCAGATACGCAGTATTTT.

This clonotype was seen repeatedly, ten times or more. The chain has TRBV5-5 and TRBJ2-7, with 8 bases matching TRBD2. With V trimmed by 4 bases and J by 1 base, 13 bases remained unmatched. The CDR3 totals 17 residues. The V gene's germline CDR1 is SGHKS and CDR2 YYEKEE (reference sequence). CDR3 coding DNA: TGTGCCAGCAGCCTTAGCGGGAACCGAGCTCGGTCCTACGAGCAGTACTTC. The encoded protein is CASSLSGNRARSYEQYF.

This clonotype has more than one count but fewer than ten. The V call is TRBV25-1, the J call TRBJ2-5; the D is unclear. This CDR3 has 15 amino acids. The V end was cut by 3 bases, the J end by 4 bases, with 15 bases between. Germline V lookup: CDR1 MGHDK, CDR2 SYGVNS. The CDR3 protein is CASSELEPLRETQYF. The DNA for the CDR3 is TGTGCCAGCAGTGAGTTGGAGCCTTTGAGAGAGACCCAGTACTTC.

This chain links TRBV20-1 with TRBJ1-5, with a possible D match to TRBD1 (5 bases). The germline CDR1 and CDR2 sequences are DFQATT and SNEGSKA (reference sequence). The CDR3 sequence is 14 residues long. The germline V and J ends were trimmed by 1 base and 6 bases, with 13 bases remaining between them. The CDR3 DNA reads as TGCAGTGCTAGAGGCGGGGGGATCCCTCAGCCCCAGCATTTT. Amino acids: CSARGGGIPQPQHF.

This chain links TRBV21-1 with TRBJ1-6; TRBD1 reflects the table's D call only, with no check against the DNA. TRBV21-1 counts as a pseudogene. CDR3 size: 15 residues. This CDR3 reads CASSKAPGETSPLHF. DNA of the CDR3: TGTGCCAGCAGCAAAGCCCCAGGGGAAACTTCACCCCTCCACTTT.

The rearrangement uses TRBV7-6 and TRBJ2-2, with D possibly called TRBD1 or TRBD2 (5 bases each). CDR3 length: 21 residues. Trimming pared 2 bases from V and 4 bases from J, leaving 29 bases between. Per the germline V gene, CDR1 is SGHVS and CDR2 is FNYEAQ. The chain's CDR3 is CASSLRQPSRGPQRSTGELFF. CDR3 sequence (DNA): TGTGCCAGCAGCTTACGCCAGCCCAGTCGGGGCCCTCAACGTAGCACCGGGGAGCTGTTTTTT.

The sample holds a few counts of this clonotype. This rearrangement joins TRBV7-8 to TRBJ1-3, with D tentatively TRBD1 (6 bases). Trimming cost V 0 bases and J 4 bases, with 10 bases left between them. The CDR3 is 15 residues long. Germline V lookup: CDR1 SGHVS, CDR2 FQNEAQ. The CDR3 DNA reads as TGTGCCAGCAGCTTAGCAGTGGACAGCGGAAACACCATATATTTT. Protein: CASSLAVDSGNTIYF. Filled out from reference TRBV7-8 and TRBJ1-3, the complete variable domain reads GAGVSQSPRYKVAKRGQDVALRCDPISGHVSLFWYQQALGQGPEFLTYFQNEAQLDKSGLPSDRFFAERPEGSVSTLKIQRTQQEDSAVYLCASSLAVDSGNTIYFGEGSWLTVV.

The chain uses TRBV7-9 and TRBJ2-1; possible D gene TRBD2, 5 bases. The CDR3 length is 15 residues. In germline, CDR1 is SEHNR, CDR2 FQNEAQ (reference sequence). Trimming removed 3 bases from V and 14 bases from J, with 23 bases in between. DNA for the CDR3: TGTGCCAGCAGCTTTTTCGGGATGGCTGGGAAAAGCAAGTTCTTC. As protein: CASSFFGMAGKSKFF.

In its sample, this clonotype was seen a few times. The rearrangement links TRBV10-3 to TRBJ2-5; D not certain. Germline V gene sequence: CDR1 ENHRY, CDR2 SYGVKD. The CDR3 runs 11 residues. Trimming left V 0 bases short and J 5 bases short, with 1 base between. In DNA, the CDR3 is TGTGCCATCAGTGAGTCGGAGACCCAGTACTTC. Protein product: CAISESETQYF.

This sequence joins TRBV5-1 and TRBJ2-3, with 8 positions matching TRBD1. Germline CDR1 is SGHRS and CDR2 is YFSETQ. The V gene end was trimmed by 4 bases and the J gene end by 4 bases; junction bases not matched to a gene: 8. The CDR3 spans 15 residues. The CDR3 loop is CASSRGQGRPDTQYF. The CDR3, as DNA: TGCGCCAGCAGCCGAGGACAGGGACGTCCAGATACGCAGTATTTT. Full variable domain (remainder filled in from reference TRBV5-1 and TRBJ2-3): KAGVTQTPRYLIKTRGQQVTLSCSPISGHRSVSWYQQTPGQGLQFLFEYFSETQRNKGNFPGRFSGRQFSNSRSEMNVSTLELGDSALYLCASSRGQGRPDTQYFGPGTRLTVL.

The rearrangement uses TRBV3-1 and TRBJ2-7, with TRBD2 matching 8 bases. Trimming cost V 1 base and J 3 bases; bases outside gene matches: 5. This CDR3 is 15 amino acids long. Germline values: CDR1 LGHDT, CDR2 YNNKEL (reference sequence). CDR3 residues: CASSQVSGSIYEQYF. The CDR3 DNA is TGTGCCAGCAGCCAAGTGAGCGGGAGTATCTACGAGCAGTACTTC.

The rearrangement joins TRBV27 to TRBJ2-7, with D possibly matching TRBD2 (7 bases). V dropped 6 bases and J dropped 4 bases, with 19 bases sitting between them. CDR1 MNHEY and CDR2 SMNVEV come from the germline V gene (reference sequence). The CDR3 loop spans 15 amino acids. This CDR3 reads CASSPEGGAHYEQYV. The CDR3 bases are TGTGCCAGCAGCCCAGAGGGGGGGGCGCATTACGAGCAGTACGTC.

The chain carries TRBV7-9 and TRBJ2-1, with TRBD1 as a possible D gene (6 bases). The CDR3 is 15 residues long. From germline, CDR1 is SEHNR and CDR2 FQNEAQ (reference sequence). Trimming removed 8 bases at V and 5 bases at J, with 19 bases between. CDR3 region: CASQTLTGSHNEQFF. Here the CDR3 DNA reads TGTGCCAGCCAAACCCTGACAGGTAGTCACAATGAGCAGTTCTTC.

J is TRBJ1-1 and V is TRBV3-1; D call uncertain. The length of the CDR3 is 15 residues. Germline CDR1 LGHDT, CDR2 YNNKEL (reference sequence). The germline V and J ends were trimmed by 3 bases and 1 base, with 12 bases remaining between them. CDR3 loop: CASSQRGSGNTEAFF. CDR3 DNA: TGTGCCAGCAGCCAGCGGGGAAGCGGGAACACTGAAGCTTTCTTT.

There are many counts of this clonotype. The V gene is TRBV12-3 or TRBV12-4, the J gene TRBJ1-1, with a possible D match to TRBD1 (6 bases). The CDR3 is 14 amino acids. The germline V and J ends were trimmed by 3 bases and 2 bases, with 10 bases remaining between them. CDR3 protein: CASSFGQRNTEAFF. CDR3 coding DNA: TGTGCCAGCAGTTTCGGACAGCGAAACACTGAAGCTTTCTTT.

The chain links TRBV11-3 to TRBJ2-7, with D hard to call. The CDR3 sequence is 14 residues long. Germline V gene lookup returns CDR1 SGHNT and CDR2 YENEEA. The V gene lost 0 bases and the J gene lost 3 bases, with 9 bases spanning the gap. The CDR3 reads CASSLDQAIYEQYF. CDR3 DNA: TGTGCCAGCAGCTTAGATCAGGCTATCTACGAGCAGTACTTC.

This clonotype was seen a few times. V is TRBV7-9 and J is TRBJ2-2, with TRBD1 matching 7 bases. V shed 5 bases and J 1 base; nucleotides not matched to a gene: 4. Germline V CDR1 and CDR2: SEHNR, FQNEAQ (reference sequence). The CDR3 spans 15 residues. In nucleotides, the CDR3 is TGTGCCAGCAGCGAGGGGGCTGTGAACACCGGGGAGCTGTTTTTT. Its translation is CASSEGAVNTGELFF.

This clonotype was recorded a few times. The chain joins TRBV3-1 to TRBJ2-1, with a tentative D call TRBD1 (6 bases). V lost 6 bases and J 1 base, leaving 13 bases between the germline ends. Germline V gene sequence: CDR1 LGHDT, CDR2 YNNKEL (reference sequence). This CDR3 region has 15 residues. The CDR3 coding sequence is TGTGCCAGCAGACCCGGTAGGGGGTCCTACAATGAGCAGTTCTTC. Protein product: CASRPGRGSYNEQFF.

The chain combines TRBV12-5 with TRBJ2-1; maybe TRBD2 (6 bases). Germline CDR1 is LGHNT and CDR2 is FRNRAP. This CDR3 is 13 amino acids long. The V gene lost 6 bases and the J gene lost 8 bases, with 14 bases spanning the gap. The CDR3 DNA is TGTGCTAGTGGAACTAGGACTATTTATGAGCAGTTCTTC. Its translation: CASGTRTIYEQFF. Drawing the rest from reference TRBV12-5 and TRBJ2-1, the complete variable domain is DARVTQTPRHKVTEMGQEVTMRCQPILGHNTVFWYRQTMMQGLELLAYFRNRAPLDDSGMPKDRFSAEMPDATLATLKIQPSEPRDSAVYFCASGTRTIYEQFFGPGTRLTVL.